Each of the 5 T cell receptor beta chains below was sequenced from the same sample in a study of graft-versus-host responses after intestinal transplantation (dated by TCRdb to the early 2020s). In the paper's terms, the time point label means: cells obtained before transplantation from donor or recipient. The library was produced with the immunoSEQ multiplex PCR assay. What TCRdb holds here is the immuneACCESS table cut down to in-frame rearrangements. Part of the clones is not present; checked against another copy, under half of the missing clones reflect an unresolved V gene, and the others are unexplained. For this sample there are 85,000 to 90,000 clones; roughly nine tenths appear just once. Of the sample, approximately 0.11% falls within the top ten clones. For these TCRs, the target antigens are not known. The sample in question was unstimulated CD4+ T cells sorted from spleen or lymph node cells, obtained before intestinal transplant. These TCRs come from a human donor who received an intestinal transplant.

This chain connects TRBV11-2 to TRBJ1-4; 7 nucleotides align to TRBD1. This CDR3 contains 14 residues. CDR1 and CDR2 from the germline V gene are SGHAT and FQNNGV. V dropped 5 bases and J dropped 8; count of bases not matched to a gene: 8. The CDR3 sequence: CASSRRGGVEKLFF. CDR3 nucleotides: TGTGCCAGCAGCCGTCGAGGGGGCGTGGAAAAACTGTTTTTT.

The chain is built from TRBV5-1 and TRBJ2-1; 12 nucleotides line up with TRBD2. The CDR3 totals 20 residues. CDR1 SGHRS and CDR2 YFSETQ come from the germline V gene. Trimming took 3 bases from V and 0 from J; bases not matched to a gene: 13. CDR3 region: CASSSMPGLAGQSSYNEQFF. The CDR3 bases are TGCGCCAGCAGCTCGATGCCGGGACTAGCGGGCCAGAGCTCCTACAATGAGCAGTTCTTC. Drawing the rest from reference TRBV5-1 and TRBJ2-1, the complete variable domain is KAGVTQTPRYLIKTRGQQVTLSCSPISGHRSVSWYQQTPGQGLQFLFEYFSETQRNKGNFPGRFSGRQFSNSRSEMNVSTLELGDSALYLCASSSMPGLAGQSSYNEQFFGPGTRLTVL.

This chain joins TRBV2 and TRBJ2-1, with TRBD2 identical over 7 bases. The length of the CDR3 is 12 residues. Germline assignment: CDR1 SNHLY and CDR2 FYNNEI. The V segment lost 8 bases and the J segment 9 bases; nucleotides outside the gene matches: 7. DNA of the CDR3: TGTGCCAGCGGGGGGGAGTGGACTGAGCAGTTCTTC. Its translation: CASGGEWTEQFF.

In this sample, this clone turned up once. The chain employs TRBV18 and TRBJ1-5; 9 nucleotides line up with TRBD1. The CDR3 covers 15 residues. J gave up 5 bases and V 3 bases, and 5 bases lay outside the gene matches. Germline loops: CDR1 KGHSH, CDR2 LQKENI. CDR3 protein: CASSPGGDRDQPQHF. The CDR3 DNA follows: TGTGCCAGCTCACCGGGGGGGGACAGGGATCAGCCCCAGCATTTT.

The chain is built from TRBV2 and TRBJ1-2, with D unresolved. Trimming took off 5 bases at V and 7 bases at J, with 8 bases between the two ends. CDR1 and CDR2 from the germline V gene are SNHLY and FYNNEI. The CDR3 extends over 11 amino acids. CDR3 residues: CASSYFGGYTF. DNA for the CDR3: TGTGCCAGCAGTTACTTCGGTGGCTACACCTTC.